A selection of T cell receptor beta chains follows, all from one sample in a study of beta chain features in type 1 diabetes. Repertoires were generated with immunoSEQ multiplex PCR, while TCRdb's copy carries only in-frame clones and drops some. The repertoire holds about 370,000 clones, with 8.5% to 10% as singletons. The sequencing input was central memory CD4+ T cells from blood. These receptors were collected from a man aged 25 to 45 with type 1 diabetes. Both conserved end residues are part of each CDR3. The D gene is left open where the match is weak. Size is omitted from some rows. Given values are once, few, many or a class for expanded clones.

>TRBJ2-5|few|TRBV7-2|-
CASSLVGTRPGETQYF
TGTGCCAGCAGCTTAGTTGGTACTAGGCCGGGAGAGACCCAGTACTTC
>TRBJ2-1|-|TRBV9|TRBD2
CASSVGLRGGGRADYNEQFF
TGTGCCAGCAGCGTAGGATTGCGGGGTGGCGGGAGGGCCGACTACAATGAGCAGTTCTTC
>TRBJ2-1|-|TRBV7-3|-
CASSLNSGYNEQFF
TGTGCCAGCAGCTTAAACAGTGGCTACAATGAGCAGTTCTTC
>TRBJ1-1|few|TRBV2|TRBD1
CASSDETGQIGAFF
TGTGCCAGCAGTGATGAGACAGGGCAGATAGGAGCTTTCTTT
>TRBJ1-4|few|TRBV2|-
CASTIGLEKLFF
TGTGCCAGCACCATAGGATTAGAAAAACTGTTTTTT
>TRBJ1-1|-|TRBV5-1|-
CASRRKGDTEAFF
TGCGCCAGCAGGAGGAAGGGGGACACTGAAGCTTTCTTT
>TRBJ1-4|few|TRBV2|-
CASSEQLNEKLFF
TGTGCCAGCAGTGAACAGCTAAATGAAAAACTGTTTTTT
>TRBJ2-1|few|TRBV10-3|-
CAINPGTRDNEQFF
TGTGCCATCAATCCGGGGACCAGAGACAATGAGCAGTTCTTC
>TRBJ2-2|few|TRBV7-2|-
CASSRANTGELFF
TGTGCCAGCAGCCGAGCGAACACCGGGGAGCTGTTTTTT
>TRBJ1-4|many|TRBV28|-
CASSREKLFF
TGTGCCAGCAGTAGGGAAAAACTGTTTTTT
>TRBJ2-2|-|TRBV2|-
CASSENEGNTGELFF
TGTGCCAGCAGTGAAAATGAGGGGAACACCGGGGAGCTGTTTTTT
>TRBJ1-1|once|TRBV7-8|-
CASSWGFGNTEAFF
TGTGCCAGCAGCTGGGGATTTGGGAACACTGAAGCTTTCTTT
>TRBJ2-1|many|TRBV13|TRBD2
CASSSRNPWTSGGRYNEQFF
TGTGCCAGCAGCTCACGAAATCCCTGGACTAGCGGGGGTCGGTACAATGAGCAGTTCTTC
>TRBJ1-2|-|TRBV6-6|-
CASSYQSQEDGYTF
TGTGCCAGCAGTTACCAGTCTCAAGAGGATGGCTACACCTTC
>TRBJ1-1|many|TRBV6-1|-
CASGQGEGEAFF
TGTGCCAGCGGTCAAGGTGAAGGTGAAGCTTTCTTT
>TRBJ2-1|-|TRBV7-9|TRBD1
CASSSHKGGQGAAYNEQFF
TGTGCCAGCAGCTCCCACAAGGGGGGACAGGGGGCGGCCTACAATGAGCAGTTCTTC
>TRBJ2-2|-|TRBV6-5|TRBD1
CASKTGGANTGELFF
TGTGCCAGCAAGACAGGGGGCGCGAACACCGGGGAGCTGTTTTTT
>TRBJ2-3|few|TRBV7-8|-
CASSFLADTQYF
TGTGCCAGCAGCTTCTTAGCAGATACGCAGTATTTT
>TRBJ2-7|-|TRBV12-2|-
CASRLEEGYEQYF
TGTGCAAGTCGGCTGGAGGAGGGTTACGAGCAGTACTTC
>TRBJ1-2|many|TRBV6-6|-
CATSTGSNYGYTF
TGTGCCACCAGCACAGGGAGCAACTATGGCTACACCTTC
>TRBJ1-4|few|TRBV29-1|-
CSGGSSTNEKLFF
TGCAGCGGGGGGTCATCAACTAATGAAAAACTGTTTTTT
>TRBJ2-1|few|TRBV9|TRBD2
CASSVGGRATDEQFF
TGTGCCAGCAGCGTAGGCGGGAGGGCCACTGATGAGCAGTTCTTC
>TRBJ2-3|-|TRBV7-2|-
CASSTRTASTDTQYF
TGTGCCAGCAGCACGAGGACTGCTAGCACAGATACGCAGTATTTT
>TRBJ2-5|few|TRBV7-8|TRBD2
CASSLVYASGRAVETQYF
TGTGCCAGCAGCTTAGTCTACGCTAGCGGGAGGGCCGTGGAGACCCAGTACTTC
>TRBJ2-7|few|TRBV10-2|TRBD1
CASSGGTGGYEQYF
TGCGCCAGCAGTGGAGGGACAGGGGGCTACGAGCAGTACTTC
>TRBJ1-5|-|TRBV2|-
CASSDSGGAGNQPQHF
TGTGCCAGCAGTGACTCCGGGGGGGCGGGAAATCAGCCCCAGCATTTT
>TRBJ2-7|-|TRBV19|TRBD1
CASNRDRDTYEQYF
TGTGCCAGTAACCGGGACAGGGATACCTACGAGCAGTACTTC
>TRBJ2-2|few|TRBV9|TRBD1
CASSPRTGGLGTGELFF
TGTGCCAGCAGCCCACGGACAGGGGGCCTTGGCACCGGGGAGCTGTTTTTT
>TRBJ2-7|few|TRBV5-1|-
CASSKDRPSYEQYF
TGCGCCAGCAGCAAGGACAGACCCTCCTACGAGCAGTACTTC
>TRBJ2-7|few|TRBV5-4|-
CASSTGPYEQYF
TGTGCCAGCAGCACCGGTCCCTACGAGCAGTACTTC
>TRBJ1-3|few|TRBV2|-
CASSSPTTYSGNTIYF
TGTGCCAGCAGCTCTCCGACTACCTACTCTGGAAACACCATATATTTT
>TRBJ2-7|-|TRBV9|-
CASSVGGASSYEQYF
TGTGCCAGCAGCGTAGGGGGTGCTAGCTCCTACGAGCAGTACTTC
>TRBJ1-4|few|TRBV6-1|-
CASSDYGRENEKLFF
TGTGCCAGCAGTGATTACGGCAGGGAGAATGAAAAACTGTTTTTT
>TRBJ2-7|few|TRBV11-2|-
CASSLVSQGEQYF
TGTGCCAGCAGCTTAGTATCCCAAGGCGAGCAGTACTTC
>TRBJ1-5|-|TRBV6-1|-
CASSDRVQHF
TGTGCCAGCAGTGACAGGGTGCAGCATTTT
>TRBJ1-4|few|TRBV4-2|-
CASSQDLSSGELSVEKLFF
TGTGCCAGCAGCCAAGATTTGAGTTCCGGAGAACTTTCTGTTGAAAAACTGTTTTTT
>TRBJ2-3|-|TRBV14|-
CASSQLIRAGTDTQYF
TGTGCCAGCAGCCAATTGATACGGGCGGGCACAGATACGCAGTATTTT
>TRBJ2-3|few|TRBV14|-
CASSKADTDTQYF
TGTGCCAGCAGCAAGGCCGACACAGATACGCAGTATTTT
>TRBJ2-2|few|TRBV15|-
CATSRDAGTGVLRTGELFF
TGTGCCACCAGCAGAGATGCTGGAACCGGGGTTCTGAGAACCGGGGAGCTGTTTTTT